Given below is one T cell receptor beta chain in context. Its target is unknown. Profiled with immunoSEQ multiplex PCR; TCRdb holds only in-frame clones, not every one. This table has 43,000 or so clones, 55% to 75% appearing once. This specimen belongs to a study of vaccination effects on CD4 cells after COVID-19. As for the study in general: A density of about 2.2 million PBMC per well was used; these cells were cultured with approximately 9.1 IU/ml IL-2 and 10 ug/ml peptides.

In germline, CDR1 is MNHEY, CDR2 SVGAGI. Trimming took off 2 bases at V and 3 bases at J, with 15 bases between the two ends. The CDR3 covers 16 residues. Isolating CD4+ T cells followed less than 12 days of culture. Each participant received a vaccine that was either BNT162b2 or mRNA-1273, given as two doses. The sample in question was CD4+ T cells from PBMCs cultured without peptide, obtained after COVID-19 vaccination. The gene calls are TRBV6-5 and TRBJ2-3; a weak D match, TRBD1 (6 bases). This clonotype was sampled from a human donor who received a COVID-19 vaccine. The CDR3 DNA follows: TGTGCCAGCAGTTACGTCGCAGGGGTGGTTACAGATACGCAGTATTTT. The encoded protein is CASSYVAGVVTDTQYF.